These 30 T cell receptor beta chains share one sample of origin, sequenced in a study of immune heterogeneity within non-small cell lung tumors. Multiplex PCR amplified the TCR beta CDR3 region. Its first round ran for around 10 cycles with 32 V and 13 J primers. MiXCR, applied by TCRdb to the multiplex PCR reads, yields one record per CDR3 protein. The sample comprises 21,000 or so distinct CDR3 sequences, 28% of which are singletons, and roughly 4.4% rests with the top ten. The template for each sample was 500 to 700 ng of genomic DNA, which had been extracted from bulk tumor tissue. Primary tumors were biopsied several times each, far apart, intraoperatively. Before undergoing curative surgery, patients had newly diagnosed non-small cell lung cancer that was untreated. The source material was lung tumor tissue. These TCRs come from a man aged 35-49 years with non-small cell lung cancer.

This clonotype was recorded many times. The chain combines TRBV6-1 with TRBJ2-7; 11 nucleotides line up with TRBD1. The CDR3 consists of 14 residues. The ends lost 11 bases at V and 3 bases at J; junction bases unmatched: 9. Germline lookup yields CDR1 MNHNS and CDR2 SASEGT. CDR3 sequence: CAGQSGTGGYEQYF. The DNA for the CDR3 is TGTGCCGGTCAGTCCGGGACAGGGGGCTACGAGCAGTACTTC.

This clonotype was counted ten times or more. The chain recombines TRBV7-2 with TRBJ2-3; perhaps TRBD2 as D (6 bases). Trimming removed 1 base at V and 6 bases at J, with 11 bases between. The germline gives CDR1 SGHTA, CDR2 FQGNSA. The CDR3 consists of 14 residues. CDR3 in DNA: TGTGCCAGCAGCTTAGGGGGGGTTCAGGATACGCAGTATTTT. Translating gives CASSLGGVQDTQYF.

This clonotype was seen a single time. A junction end diverges from the germline sequence, so it may reflect a read error. The chain combines TRBV5-1 with TRBJ2-1; TRBD2 aligns across 7 bases. The CDR3 is 17 amino acids. CDR1 and CDR2 (germline): SGHRS, YFSETQ. This CDR3 reads CASSLSQLAPAYSEQFF. Here the CDR3 DNA reads TGCGCCAGCAGCTTGTCCCAACTAGCGCCAGCCTACAGTGAGCAGTTCTTC.

V usage is TRBV11-2 and J usage is TRBJ1-1; D not certain. CDR3 length equals 15 residues. V gave up 0 bases and J gave up 0 bases, with 8 bases separating them. The germline gives CDR1 SGHAT, CDR2 FQNNGV. The CDR3 sequence: CASSLERGVNTEAFF. Written as DNA, the CDR3 is TGTGCCAGCAGCTTAGAGCGCGGAGTGAACACTGAAGCTTTCTTT.

Concerning this clonotype: A much larger clone lies a single base off, so this may be a read error. The chain is built from TRBV19 and TRBJ1-2; D is perhaps TRBD1 (5 bases). V lost 2 bases to trimming and J lost 7 bases, with 20 bases between them. Per germline, CDR1 LNHDA and CDR2 SQIVND (reference sequence). The CDR3 extends over 16 amino acids. The CDR3 protein is CASSITRQTGEGGYTF. CDR3 DNA sequence: TGTGCCAGTAGTATAACCCGACAGACCGGAGAGGGTGGCTACACCTTC.

Points on this clonotype: It may be a read error: a sequence one base away is much more abundant. The chain joins TRBV7-2 to TRBJ1-6; no clear D gene. Looked up from germline, CDR1 is SGHTA and CDR2 is FQGNSA. This CDR3 is built from 18 residues. Here the CDR3 DNA reads TGTGACAGCAGCTTAGCTGGCGAAGTAAGCTCCTATAATTCACCCCTCCACTTT. The encoded protein is CDSSLAGEVSSYNSPLHF. The variable domain in full, with the rest retrieved from reference TRBV7-2 and TRBJ1-6, is GAGVSQSPSNKVTEKGKDVELRCDPISGHTALYWYRQSLGQGLEFLIYFQGNSAPDKSGLPSDRFSAERTGGSVSTLTIQRTQQEDSAVYLCDSSLAGEVSSYNSPLHFGNGTRLTVT.

Ten or more counts support this clonotype. This chain connects TRBV4-1 to TRBJ2-3; 9 bases fit TRBD1. The CDR3 runs to 16 residues. Germline values: CDR1 MGHRA, CDR2 YSYEKL. The trim removed 1 base at V and 3 bases at J, leaving 5 bases unmatched. CDR3: CASSQGRQGGTDTQYF. The CDR3 DNA is TGCGCCAGCAGCCAAGGCCGACAGGGGGGGACAGATACGCAGTATTTT.

Ten or more counts support this clonotype. CDR3 protein: CASSTTLATRQGSGNTIYF. CDR3 in DNA: TGTGCCAGCTCAACGACCTTAGCAACAAGACAGGGCTCTGGAAACACCATATATTTT. V usage is TRBV18 and J usage is TRBJ1-3; TRBD1 aligns across 7 bases. Germline CDR1 is KGHSH and CDR2 is LQKENI. This CDR3 region has 19 residues. J was trimmed by 0 bases and V by 5 bases; bases with no gene match: 16.

This clonotype showed up just a few times. The CDR3 loop is CASSRIFQGGDNEQFF. As DNA, the CDR3 is TGCGCCAGCAGCCGAATATTCCAGGGCGGGGACAATGAGCAGTTCTTC. The chain combines TRBV4-1 with TRBJ2-1; D may be TRBD2 (6 bases). Trimming left V 4 bases short and J 5 bases short, with 18 bases between. Germline CDR1 is MGHRA and CDR2 is YSYEKL. The CDR3 runs to 16 residues.

This clonotype counts as medium-sized. This chain links TRBV12-3 or TRBV12-4 with TRBJ2-7; D call uncertain. V lost 1 base and J lost 3, with 4 bases in between. The CDR3 runs to 12 residues. The DNA for the CDR3 is TGTGCCAGCAGTTTAGTGCTCTACGAGCAGTACTTC. This codes for CASSLVLYEQYF.

As to this clonotype: With a much larger clone just one base away, this may be a read error. The CDR3 does not end in the conserved phenylalanine or tryptophan, so this is likely a read error. This rearrangement joins TRBV5-1 to TRBJ2-7; D gene ambiguous. The CDR3 extends over 16 amino acids. Looked up from germline, CDR1 is SGHRS and CDR2 is YFSETQ. V was clipped by 0 bases and J by 6 bases, with 19 bases between them. The CDR3 protein is CASSLAPLRLVSEQYL. CDR3 coding DNA: TGCGCCAGCAGCTTGGCCCCCTTAAGACTCGTATCCGAGCAGTACCTC.

A few counts support this clonotype. An end of the junction does not agree with germline; a read error may underlie this. The V call is TRBV6-2 or TRBV6-3, the J call TRBJ2-7; TRBD1 matches 12 bases. The CDR3 contains 13 residues. Germline V lookup: CDR1 MNHEY, CDR2 SVGEGT. The CDR3 loop is CVSRGTGGNEQYF. CDR3 DNA: TGTGTCAGCAGAGGGACAGGGGGCAATGAGCAGTACTTC.

This clonotype occurred a few times. The rearrangement joins TRBV4-1 to TRBJ1-2; D unclear. In germline, CDR1 is MGHRA, CDR2 YSYEKL. Trimming took off 2 bases at V and 4 bases at J, with 11 bases between the two ends. The CDR3 contains 14 residues. The CDR3 DNA reads as TGCGCCAGCAGCCAATTGGGAGGGATCTATGGCTACACCTTC. Protein: CASSQLGGIYGYTF.

As regards this clonotype: A much larger clone lies a single base off, so this may be a read error. The chain has TRBV6-5 and TRBJ1-4, with a weak D call TRBD1 (5 bases). This CDR3 has 14 residues. CDR1 and CDR2 (germline): MNHEY, SVGAGI. The CDR3 is CANSYGVGAEKLFF. DNA of the CDR3: TGTGCCAACAGTTACGGGGTCGGGGCGGAAAAACTGTTTTTT.

The rearrangement links TRBV29-1 to TRBJ2-7; 7 nucleotides line up with TRBD2. CDR1 and CDR2 (germline): SQVTM, ANQGSEA. The CDR3 has 12 residues. With 6 bases clipped from V and 2 bases from J, the junction kept 4 bases outside the gene matches. CDR3 residues: CSVGEGPYEQYF. CDR3 nucleotide sequence: TGCAGCGTGGGGGAGGGGCCCTACGAGCAGTACTTC.

This clonotype was counted ten times or more. The V call is TRBV19, the J call TRBJ1-5, with 8 bases identical to TRBD1. J lost 4 bases, V lost 7 bases, and 9 bases had no gene match. From germline, CDR1 is LNHDA and CDR2 SQIVND (reference sequence). The CDR3 covers 15 residues. The CDR3 protein is CASNLQGVGNQPQHF. CDR3 coding DNA: TGTGCCAGTAACTTACAGGGGGTGGGGAATCAGCCCCAGCATTTT.

Comments on this clonotype: A read error is possible here, since a much larger clone lies one base away. This rearrangement joins TRBV27 to TRBJ2-7; D gene uncertain. From germline, CDR1 is MNHEY and CDR2 SMNVEV (reference sequence). The CDR3 contains 9 residues. The CDR3 is CVSSFFEYF. DNA of the CDR3: TGTGTCAGCAGTTTTTTCGAGTACTTC.

Turning to this clonotype: This clone may be a read error of a much larger clone one base away. The V gene is TRBV7-9, the J gene TRBJ2-7, with 7 bases lining up with TRBD2. CDR1 and CDR2 from the germline V gene are SEHNR and FQNEAQ (reference sequence). There are 15 residues in the CDR3. The CDR3 reads CDSSPAGGGDYEQYF. Here the CDR3 DNA reads TGTGACAGCAGCCCCGCCGGCGGGGGAGACTACGAGCAGTACTTC.

This clonotype has at least ten counts. This chain joins TRBV6-1 and TRBJ2-7; TRBD1 might be the D (5 bases). The CDR3 has 12 residues. The V end was cut by 6 bases, the J end by 1 base, with 7 bases between. CDR1 MNHNS and CDR2 SASEGT come from the germline V gene. In nucleotides, the CDR3 is TGTGCCAGCAGGGGGCAGTCCTACGAGCAGTACTTC. Its translation: CASRGQSYEQYF.

This clonotype has only one observation. One end of the junction varies from germline; a read error may be responsible. The rearrangement joins TRBV28 to TRBJ1-5; D perhaps matches TRBD1 (5 bases). CDR1 is MDHEN, CDR2 SYDVKM, per germline. This CDR3 comprises 15 residues. The CDR3 nucleotides read TGTGCCAGCAGGGGGGGGGGGACCGGCAATCAGCCCCGGCATTTT. Protein product: CASRGGGTGNQPRHF.

CDR3 sequence: CASSLAWSLDVQPQHF. CDR3 nucleotide sequence: TGTGCCAGCAGCCTTGCCTGGTCCTTAGATGTTCAGCCCCAGCATTTT. The rearrangement uses TRBV12-3 or TRBV12-4 and TRBJ1-5, with D unresolved. The CDR3 has 16 residues. V shed 6 bases and J shed 6 bases, with 21 bases lying between them.

As regards this clonotype: This may stem from a read error, because a much larger clone lies one nucleotide away. V is TRBV5-1 and J is TRBJ2-1, with a tentative D call TRBD2 (5 bases). CDR1 and CDR2 (germline): SGHRS, YFSETQ. This CDR3 is 17 amino acids long. The V gene lost 1 base and the J gene lost 6 bases, with 20 bases spanning the gap. Written as DNA, the CDR3 is TGCGCCAGCAGCTTGATGGCAGAGGGCGGCGTTGGCAATGAGCAGTTCTTC. Amino acids: CASSLMAEGGVGNEQFF.

Worth noting for this clonotype: One base away lies a much larger clone, so this may be a sequencing read error. The CDR3 here is CASSYWAGTEWPQHF. CDR3 DNA sequence: TGTGCCAGCAGTTACTGGGCAGGTACGGAGTGGCCCCAGCATTTT. This chain connects TRBV6-4 to TRBJ1-5; no firm D call. The CDR3 loop spans 15 amino acids. V lost 5 bases and J 9 bases, leaving 20 bases between the germline ends. Germline V gives CDR1 MRHNA, CDR2 SNTAGT.

This chain connects TRBV4-1 to TRBJ1-5; D not certain. Germline-derived CDR1 and CDR2 are MGHRA and YSYEKL. V lost 0 bases and J lost 7, with 13 bases in between. The CDR3 contains 15 residues. The CDR3 here is CASSQDSAGSQPQHF. CDR3 DNA: TGCGCCAGCAGCCAAGATTCGGCGGGTAGCCAGCCCCAGCATTTT.

This clonotype was seen at least ten times. The rearrangement uses TRBV7-8 and TRBJ2-3; TRBD2 matches 14 bases. V was pared by 5 bases and J by 9 bases, with 7 bases of the junction left unmatched. Germline assignment: CDR1 SGHVS and CDR2 FQNEAQ. The CDR3 loop spans 15 amino acids. The CDR3: CASSPGLAGVGTQYF. The CDR3 DNA follows: TGTGCCAGCAGCCCGGGACTAGCGGGAGTTGGGACGCAGTATTTT.

This clonotype was counted at least ten times. This chain joins TRBV7-2 and TRBJ2-3, with D possibly being TRBD2 (5 bases). The V gene's germline CDR1 is SGHTA and CDR2 FQGNSA. V lost 7 bases to trimming and J lost 2 bases, with 22 bases between them. There are 17 residues in the CDR3. This CDR3 is CASTTLGAALLTDTQYF. The CDR3 DNA sequence: TGTGCCAGCACCACTCTAGGAGCGGCCCTACTCACAGATACGCAGTATTTT.

CDR3 sequence reads: CARKGQGLNYGYTF. The CDR3 DNA sequence: TGTGCCAGAAAAGGACAGGGCCTCAACTATGGCTACACCTTC. The chain couples TRBV3-1 to TRBJ1-2; 8 bases line up with TRBD1. CDR3 length: 14 residues. The J segment lost 2 bases and the V segment lost 9 bases, leaving 8 bases of the junction unmatched. Germline values: CDR1 LGHDT, CDR2 YNNKEL (reference sequence).

This clonotype counts as medium-sized. This rearrangement joins TRBV6-2 or TRBV6-3 to TRBJ1-5; TRBD1 aligns across 7 bases. The V gene's germline CDR1 is MNHEY and CDR2 SVGEGT. With 5 bases clipped from V and 9 bases from J, the junction kept 13 bases outside the gene matches. CDR3 size: 15 residues. The CDR3 DNA follows: TGTGCCAGCAGTGCCACCGGGACAGCGTCGTCGCCCCAGCATTTT. Amino acids: CASSATGTASSPQHF.

This clonotype turned up a few times. The chain uses TRBV20-1 and TRBJ2-1, with D perhaps matching TRBD2 (6 bases). Looked up from germline, CDR1 is DFQATT and CDR2 is SNEGSKA (reference sequence). CDR3 length: 14 amino acids. The germline V and J ends were trimmed by 0 bases and 9 bases, with 15 bases remaining between them. CDR3 nucleotides: TGCAGTGCTAGAGATAGCGGCGTTATCGTTGAGCAGTTCTTC. It is translated as CSARDSGVIVEQFF.

This clonotype was picked up many times. The genes are TRBV30 and TRBJ1-6; TRBD1 matches at 7 bases. Germline loops: CDR1 GTSNPN, CDR2 SVGIG (reference sequence). CDR3 size: 15 residues. V trimming: 3 bases; J trimming: 7 bases; junction bases outside the gene matches: 9. Written as DNA, the CDR3 is TGTGCCTGGAGCAAAGCAGGGGGTATGAATTCACCCCTCCACTTT. Translation gives CAWSKAGGMNSPLHF.